This TCR beta chain was identified during a study of shared clonotypes between healthy human individuals (dated by TCRdb to 2018 to 2021). Regarding the study in general: The cohort comprised two women and a few men aged 18 to 49 years. Per donor, three plates each were used for CD4 naive and CD4 memory, two for CD8 naive, and one for CD8 memory. To estimate repertoire size and how much clonotypes are shared between individuals, the study performed deep sequencing of blood TCR repertoires from five healthy adults. Different laboratories and diverse techniques were used to prepare libraries and sequence TCR repertoires, to increase sequencing depth and limit assay-specific biases. Between about 0.8 and 9 billion PBMCs per donor were obtained by leukapheresis. Results and caveats for the whole study, not just this receptor: About 5% of naive CD4, 3.5% of naive CD8, approximately 2% of memory CD4, and 0.35% to 0.4% of memory CD8 clonotypes were shared across four donors. Higher generation probabilities were observed for clonotypes shared by all four sorted-subset donors than for non-shared clonotypes. Estimated clonotype richness was generally larger for naive than for memory subsets. Pairwise subsampling led to the expectation that sequencing depth would affect the degree of clonotype sharing among donors. Sampling was restricted to blood, and TCR repertoires in tissue are likely to differ from TCR repertoires in blood. Incomplete sequencing was indicated by rarefaction of sorted-subset datasets, despite the large sequencing depth. The small number of donors limited the genetic and exposure-history diversity represented.

Notes on this clone: Its antigen remains unidentified. Nothing much larger sits one base from this clone, and base qualities are not available.

Its CDR3 holds 15 amino acids, cysteine through phenylalanine. Just CDR3 DNA is preserved here, 45 bases in frame from base 1. CDR1 is given as SGHRS and CDR2 as YFSETQ, both from the germline V gene. The junction carries 14 bases between V and J, which are trimmed by 2 bases and 2 bases respectively. TCR CDR3 regions were amplified from genomic DNA by multiplex PCR using the deep immunoSEQ assay. Extracted genomic DNA from each cell subset was spread evenly across all wells of several immunoSEQ 96-well plates, with each plate serving as a replicate. Each replicate PCR for sorted subsets received approximately 220 ng genomic DNA, equal to about 29,000 T cell genomes. The purified libraries were quantified using a Qubit 3.0 fluorometer, sized with a Bioanalyzer 2100, and then quantified again using the KAPA Library Quantification kit. Each immunoSEQ 96-well plate was sequenced on its own single-read 150-cycle Illumina NextSeq 550 flow cell. On the authors' methods: Because the immunoSEQ output included only junctional sequences and no quality scores, the filtering could not be the same as the filtering used for full-length reads. To assign V/J genes and CDR3, sequences were annotated using PyIR, a Python wrapper for IgBLAST v1.9, with IMGT germline references. Reads with weak V/J assignments (E-value above 1e-6), missing CDR3, stop codons, out-of-frame junctions, or ambiguous translated residues were removed. A V3J clonotype was defined by an identical inferred V gene, J gene, and CDR3 amino acid sequence. Percentage overlap between repertoires was computed as shared unique clonotypes divided by the size of the smaller repertoire. Repertoire richness was assessed with RTK rarefaction, the Chao1 estimator, and Recon v2.1 estimates of unobserved clonotypes. OLGA was used to compute generation probabilities for all TCRbeta clonotypes that the gDNA method yielded from a few donors. Imported from immuneACCESS, the table was reduced by TCRdb to in-frame sequences with V and J called. These copies leave out some clones; in studies compared against another copy, an unresolved V gene accounts for under half, and the cause of the remainder is not known. That table supplies the V and J calls and clone size; D and trimming were determined from the DNA. This sample is represented by 740,000 or so clones; less than 80% of them were singletons. Around 1.8% of the sample lies in the top ten.

Healthy HIV-negative adults with no recently reported acute infections or vaccinations were included as donors. All donors were Caucasian adults living in Nashville, Tennessee, USA. Magnetic negative selection was used to enrich CD4+ T cells, after which naive cells were positively selected on CD45RA and the negative fraction became the memory subset. After blood collection by leukapheresis, PBMCs were isolated using Ficoll-Histopaque density gradient centrifugation and then cryopreserved in the vapor phase of liquid nitrogen. Analytical flow cytometry was used to check the purity and quantity of every magnetically sorted T cell population. Genomic DNA was isolated from each sorted fraction and quantified by UV absorbance on a Nanodrop 2000c.

The chain couples TRBV5-1 to TRBJ2-7, with the D gene not clear enough to name. The clonotype comes from a woman aged 30 to 39 in good health. Sequencing was carried out using memory CD4+ T cells sorted from blood. The cell subset or site label for this specimen denotes: CD45RA-negative fraction. The CDR3 reads CASSFRTEITYEQYF. The nucleotide sequence reads TGCGCCAGCAGCTTTAGAACAGAGATAACCTACGAGCAGTACTTC. The CDR3 plus the reference TRBV5-1 and TRBJ2-7 genes for the other parts give the full variable domain: KAGVTQTPRYLIKTRGQQVTLSCSPISGHRSVSWYQQTPGQGLQFLFEYFSETQRNKGNFPGRFSGRQFSNSRSEMNVSTLELGDSALYLCASSFRTEITYEQYFGPGTRLTVT.